This entry describes one T cell receptor beta chain. This table comes from immunoSEQ multiplex PCR, and its TCRdb copy is limited to in-frame clones, with some not included. The top ten clones hold approximately 1.5% of a sample with about 980,000 clones, 60% to 85% of them seen once. This sample is drawn from a study of shared clonotypes between healthy human individuals. The germline CDR1 and CDR2 sequences are LNHDA and SQIVND (reference sequence). This CDR3 region has 15 residues. The trim removed 6 bases at V and 8 bases at J, leaving 13 bases unmatched. The rearrangement links TRBV19 to TRBJ2-1, with TRBD2 matching 7 bases. The sequence came from a man aged 18 to 30 in good health. Sequencing was carried out using memory CD4+ T cells sorted from blood. Subset noted: CD45RA-negative fraction. In DNA, the CDR3 is TGTGCCAGTAGGGATGTTGGGGGAGGGCTTTATGAGCAGTTCTTC. This translates into CASRDVGGGLYEQFF.